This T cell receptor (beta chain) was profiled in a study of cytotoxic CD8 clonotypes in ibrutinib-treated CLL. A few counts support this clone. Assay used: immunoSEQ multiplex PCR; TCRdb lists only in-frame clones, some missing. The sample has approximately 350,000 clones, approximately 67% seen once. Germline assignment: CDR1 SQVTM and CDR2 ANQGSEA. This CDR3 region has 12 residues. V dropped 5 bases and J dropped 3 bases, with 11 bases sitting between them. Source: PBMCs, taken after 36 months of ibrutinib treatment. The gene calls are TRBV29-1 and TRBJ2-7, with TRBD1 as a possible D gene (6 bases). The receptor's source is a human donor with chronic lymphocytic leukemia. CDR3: CSVLQGGYEQYF. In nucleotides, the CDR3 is TGCAGCGTTCTACAGGGTGGCTACGAGCAGTACTTC.